Listed below are T cell receptor beta chains from one sample, sequenced in a study of T cell responses to AZD1222 COVID-19 vaccine. Generated by immunoSEQ multiplex PCR, the TCRdb table keeps only in-frame clones and is missing some. The sample shows 130,000 or so clones, 90% of them seen only once. This specimen was peripheral blood, taken on day 0 of AZD1222 vaccination. These TCRs come from an adult in good health. The conserved cysteine and the conserved F or W are not part of the CDR3 here. Fields, in order: CDR3 length, J gene, V gene, CDR3 protein.

CDR3 length: 10; J gene: TRBJ2-7; V gene: TRBV29-1; CDR3 protein: SVGQDRYEQY
CDR3 length: 11; J gene: TRBJ1-1; V gene: TRBV7-9; CDR3 protein: ASSLTGETEAF
CDR3 length: 13; J gene: TRBJ2-7; V gene: TRBV7-2; CDR3 protein: ASSLDPAGGNEQY
CDR3 length: 15; J gene: TRBJ2-1; V gene: TRBV28; CDR3 protein: ASTLASPAGFYNEQF
CDR3 length: 9; J gene: TRBJ2-7; V gene: TRBV7-9; CDR3 protein: ASSTSYEQY
CDR3 length: 14; J gene: TRBJ2-7; V gene: TRBV28; CDR3 protein: ASSPLRTGGSYEQY
CDR3 length: 13; J gene: TRBJ2-3; V gene: TRBV2; CDR3 protein: ASSELLAGVDTQY
CDR3 length: 13; J gene: TRBJ2-5; V gene: TRBV11-2; CDR3 protein: ASSTADRVQETQY
CDR3 length: 12; J gene: TRBJ1-4; V gene: TRBV28; CDR3 protein: ASSFRQRNEKLF
CDR3 length: 13; J gene: TRBJ2-7; V gene: TRBV5-6; CDR3 protein: ASSLAAGGIYEQY
CDR3 length: 13; J gene: TRBJ1-4; V gene: TRBV7-8; CDR3 protein: ASSLLRMSNEKLF
CDR3 length: 10; J gene: TRBJ2-7; V gene: TRBV25-1; CDR3 protein: ASSAQGHEQY
CDR3 length: 11; J gene: TRBJ1-1; V gene: TRBV19; CDR3 protein: ASSMGGYTEAF
CDR3 length: 14; J gene: TRBJ2-7; V gene: TRBV11-2; CDR3 protein: ASSPLAGVGPHEQY
CDR3 length: 13; J gene: TRBJ2-2; V gene: TRBV6-5; CDR3 protein: ASSSQGANTGELF
CDR3 length: 11; J gene: TRBJ2-3; V gene: TRBV28; CDR3 protein: ASRDSRTDTQY
CDR3 length: 14; J gene: TRBJ1-2; V gene: TRBV7-2; CDR3 protein: ASSERGLGGNYGYT
CDR3 length: 13; J gene: TRBJ1-4; V gene: TRBV28; CDR3 protein: ASSSGTATNEKLF
CDR3 length: 14; J gene: TRBJ1-5; V gene: TRBV19; CDR3 protein: ASSIVLWEYNQPQH
CDR3 length: 15; J gene: TRBJ2-1; V gene: TRBV7-9; CDR3 protein: ASSPLGSGRFDNEQF
CDR3 length: 15; J gene: TRBJ1-4; V gene: TRBV4-1; CDR3 protein: ASSHSLGGPTNEKLF
CDR3 length: 16; J gene: TRBJ2-1; V gene: TRBV15; CDR3 protein: ATSRGSGGGTIRDEQF
CDR3 length: 13; J gene: TRBJ1-3; V gene: TRBV6-1; CDR3 protein: ASSEAGGPGNTIY
CDR3 length: 12; J gene: TRBJ2-7; V gene: TRBV3-1/TRBV3-2; CDR3 protein: ASSQDWTSYEQY
CDR3 length: 15; J gene: TRBJ2-4; V gene: TRBV18; CDR3 protein: ASSPASSGRVVNIQY
CDR3 length: 13; J gene: TRBJ1-4; V gene: TRBV6-5; CDR3 protein: ASRAWGQTNEKLF
CDR3 length: 17; J gene: TRBJ1-1; V gene: TRBV3-1/TRBV3-2; CDR3 protein: ASSPSPPHRTGLNTEAF
CDR3 length: 15; J gene: TRBJ2-2; V gene: TRBV24-1; CDR3 protein: ATSDHGLAGVTGELF
CDR3 length: 9; J gene: TRBJ2-1; V gene: TRBV5-6; CDR3 protein: ASSLANEQF
CDR3 length: 11; J gene: TRBJ1-2; V gene: TRBV28; CDR3 protein: ASRPGQGDGYT
CDR3 length: 12; J gene: TRBJ2-3; V gene: TRBV5-1; CDR3 protein: ASSEGRGTDTQY
CDR3 length: 10; J gene: TRBJ1-2; V gene: TRBV27; CDR3 protein: ASSSHNYGYT
CDR3 length: 10; J gene: TRBJ2-7; V gene: TRBV6-2/TRBV6-3; CDR3 protein: ASSFASGEQY
CDR3 length: 13; J gene: TRBJ1-1; V gene: TRBV3-1/TRBV3-2; CDR3 protein: ASSHSTGRNTEAF
CDR3 length: 14; J gene: TRBJ2-3; V gene: TRBV7-7; CDR3 protein: ASSLGAGTSTDTQY
CDR3 length: 11; J gene: TRBJ2-7; V gene: TRBV19; CDR3 protein: ASSRAPDEKQY
CDR3 length: 13; J gene: TRBJ2-7; V gene: TRBV5-1; CDR3 protein: ASRRGTGGSYEQY
CDR3 length: 12; J gene: TRBJ1-5; V gene: TRBV27; CDR3 protein: ASSFSGNYQPQH
CDR3 length: 11; J gene: TRBJ1-1; V gene: TRBV6-5; CDR3 protein: AIWRDLNTETF
CDR3 length: 14; J gene: TRBJ1-1; V gene: TRBV15; CDR3 protein: ATSRGGTGWATEAF
CDR3 length: 13; J gene: TRBJ1-4; V gene: TRBV3-1/TRBV3-2; CDR3 protein: ASSPRQGRNEKLF
CDR3 length: 13; J gene: TRBJ2-7; V gene: TRBV6-1; CDR3 protein: ASSELAQGPYEQY
CDR3 length: 13; J gene: TRBJ1-1; V gene: TRBV6-5; CDR3 protein: ASSLMTGGGTEAF
CDR3 length: 11; J gene: TRBJ2-1; V gene: TRBV10-3; CDR3 protein: AISVDGYNEQF
CDR3 length: 16; J gene: TRBJ2-3; V gene: TRBV28; CDR3 protein: ASPKRLAGYPHAGTQY
CDR3 length: 9; J gene: TRBJ1-1; V gene: TRBV20-1; CDR3 protein: SARAGLGAF